Shown below are 18 T cell receptor beta chains from a single sample sequenced in a study of CD8 T cells in Susac syndrome. Reverse transcription of roughly 0.45 to 1 ug RNA used random hexamers. TCRdb passed the immunoSEQ multiplex PCR reads through MiXCR, listing each CDR3 protein once. The sample holds approximately 150,000 distinct CDR3 sequences; around 93% are singletons and the top ten take roughly 0.13%. The specimen was CD4+ T cells from PBMCs. These receptors came from a human donor in good health.

The chain uses TRBV7-3 and TRBJ2-1, with TRBD2 identical over 8 bases. Germline V gene data show CDR1 as SGHTA and CDR2 as FQGTGA. V gave up 5 bases and J gave up 6 bases; unmatched junction bases: 12. The CDR3 contains 16 residues. The CDR3 region is CASSRSGLAEVNEQFF. CDR3 in DNA: TGTGCCAGCAGCAGAAGCGGACTAGCTGAGGTCAATGAGCAGTTCTTC.

This chain uses TRBV12-5 with TRBJ2-5; 12 positions match TRBD2. Germline V gives CDR1 LGHNT, CDR2 FRNRAP. This CDR3 is built from 14 residues. V lost 4 bases, J lost 4 bases, and 1 base stayed unmatched. CDR3 in DNA: TGTGCTAGTGGTTCGACTAGCGGGGGAGAGACCCAGTACTTC. It codes for CASGSTSGGETQYF.

A single count supports this clonotype. This chain uses TRBV5-4 with TRBJ2-2; no reliable D call. Trimming removed 3 bases at V and 5 bases at J, with 8 bases between. Germline-derived CDR1 and CDR2 are SGHNT and YYREEE (reference sequence). This CDR3 has 13 residues. The CDR3 spells CASSSGDTGELFF. CDR3 bases: TGTGCCAGCAGCTCGGGCGATACCGGGGAGCTGTTTTTT. Full variable domain (missing parts from reference TRBV5-4 and TRBJ2-2): ETGVTQSPTHLIKTRGQQVTLRCSSQSGHNTVSWYQQALGQGPQFIFQYYREEENGRGNFPPRFSGLQFPNYSSELNVNALELDDSALYLCASSSGDTGELFFGEGSRLTVL.

This chain joins TRBV2 and TRBJ1-1; 9 bases match TRBD1. V dropped 8 bases and J dropped 2; count of bases not matched to a gene: 12. The CDR3 is 16 residues long. Germline V gene sequence: CDR1 SNHLY, CDR2 FYNNEI. In DNA, the CDR3 is TGTGCCAGCGCCAACACCGGGACAGGGACAAACACTGAAGCTTTCTTT. Amino acid sequence: CASANTGTGTNTEAFF.

The chain combines TRBV9 with TRBJ2-5, with 7 bases lining up with TRBD2. Germline-derived CDR1 and CDR2 are SGDLS and YYNGEE. J gave up 7 bases and V 1 base, and 7 bases lay outside the gene matches. CDR3 length: 14 amino acids. CDR3 sequence: CASSVSASGGTQYF. The CDR3 DNA reads TGTGCCAGCAGCGTAAGTGCTAGCGGAGGGACCCAGTACTTC.

The CDR3 DNA sequence: TGTGCCAGCAGACGGGACAGCTCCCCTGGGAATGAGCAGTTCTTC. Its translation: CASRRDSSPGNEQFF. The chain couples TRBV6-2 or TRBV6-3 to TRBJ2-1, with 7 bases identical to TRBD1. This CDR3 spans 15 amino acids. The trim removed 6 bases at V and 7 bases at J, leaving 12 bases unmatched. Germline lookup yields CDR1 MNHEY and CDR2 SVGEGT.

This clonotype was recorded once. The genes are TRBV19 and TRBJ1-1, with 8 nucleotides matching TRBD1. In germline, CDR1 is LNHDA, CDR2 SQIVND (reference sequence). V shed 6 bases and J 4 bases; nucleotides not matched to a gene: 7. CDR3 length: 14 residues. The CDR3 reads CASRVTGGFTEAFF. DNA of the CDR3: TGTGCCAGTAGGGTCACAGGGGGTTTCACTGAAGCTTTCTTT.

The chain couples TRBV7-6 to TRBJ1-5; maybe TRBD1 (6 bases). In germline, CDR1 is SGHVS, CDR2 FNYEAQ. The CDR3 covers 13 residues. The germline V and J ends were trimmed by 6 bases and 4 bases, with 10 bases remaining between them. The CDR3 region is CASRDRPNQPQHF. In DNA form, the CDR3 reads TGTGCCAGCAGGGACAGACCGAATCAGCCCCAGCATTTT.

The sample holds a few counts of this clonotype. The chain couples TRBV28 to TRBJ1-2; the D gene is possibly TRBD1 (5 bases). The CDR3 covers 13 residues. CDR1 and CDR2 from the germline V gene are MDHEN and SYDVKM. Deletions cut 3 bases from V and 2 bases from J, with 7 bases between. CDR3 protein: CASSLGVNYGYTF. The CDR3 nucleotides read TGTGCCAGCAGTTTGGGGGTGAACTATGGCTACACCTTC.

Here the CDR3 DNA reads TGTGCCATCAGTGAGGGGTACGGCTATGGCTACACCTTC. It encodes CAISEGYGYGYTF. The chain carries TRBV10-3 and TRBJ1-2; D not certain. CDR3 size: 13 residues. Trimming removed 2 bases from V and 4 bases from J, with 8 bases in between. Looked up from germline, CDR1 is ENHRY and CDR2 is SYGVKD.

The rearrangement joins TRBV24-1 to TRBJ1-4, with D possibly TRBD1 on 5 matching bases. Looked up from germline, CDR1 is KGHDR and CDR2 is SFDVKD. This CDR3 is 15 amino acids long. V lost 3 bases and J 5 bases, leaving 12 bases between the germline ends. Here the CDR3 reads CATSDPREGNEKLFF. The CDR3 DNA is TGTGCCACCAGTGATCCAAGGGAGGGGAATGAAAAACTGTTTTTT.

V usage is TRBV5-6 and J usage is TRBJ2-5, with 11 bases matching TRBD2. CDR1 is SGHDT, CDR2 YYEEEE, per germline. The CDR3 runs to 16 residues. Trimming cost V 4 bases and J 5 bases; bases outside gene matches: 10. The CDR3 nucleotides are TGTGCCAGCAGCATCGGGGGGACTAGCGGTTGGGAGACCCAGTACTTC. Translation: CASSIGGTSGWETQYF.

J is TRBJ2-3 and V is TRBV5-1, with TRBD1 matching 9 bases. Germline loops: CDR1 SGHRS, CDR2 YFSETQ. J gave up 8 bases and V 4 bases, and 11 bases lay outside the gene matches. CDR3 length: 15 amino acids. The CDR3 DNA follows: TGCGCCAGCAGCCTACAGGGGGCCCGCGAAGGTACGCAGTATTTT. Its translation is CASSLQGAREGTQYF. Full variable domain (missing parts from reference TRBV5-1 and TRBJ2-3): KAGVTQTPRYLIKTRGQQVTLSCSPISGHRSVSWYQQTPGQGLQFLFEYFSETQRNKGNFPGRFSGRQFSNSRSEMNVSTLELGDSALYLCASSLQGAREGTQYFGPGTRLTVL.

V and J are TRBV10-3 and TRBJ2-7; 7 bases are shared with TRBD1. CDR3 length: 15 residues. The germline gives CDR1 ENHRY, CDR2 SYGVKD. Trimming removed 2 bases from V and 3 bases from J; junction bases left unmatched: 7. The CDR3 bases are TGTGCCATCAGTGAGGGGGACAGCAGTATCTACGAGCAGTACTTC. Amino acid sequence: CAISEGDSSIYEQYF.

CDR3 DNA sequence: TGTGCCAGCAGTTACCGGGGACGAGGCTACACCTTC. It specifies CASSYRGRGYTF. This chain uses TRBV6-5 with TRBJ1-2; a possible D gene is TRBD1 (5 bases). Per germline, CDR1 MNHEY and CDR2 SVGAGI. This CDR3 has 12 residues. V lost 2 bases and J 8 bases, leaving 9 bases between the germline ends.

V and J are TRBV6-1 and TRBJ1-2; D is unresolved. Between the trimmed V and J ends, which lost 6 bases and 5 bases, there was a span of 7 bases. CDR1 and CDR2 (germline): MNHNS, SASEGT. The CDR3 spans 11 residues. CDR3 protein: CASSQDYGYTF. Here the CDR3 DNA reads TGTGCCAGCAGCCAGGATTATGGCTACACCTTC.

The chain links TRBV3-1 to TRBJ1-2; D call uncertain. Per germline, CDR1 LGHDT and CDR2 YNNKEL (reference sequence). This CDR3 contains 13 residues. The V and J ends lost 2 bases and 7 bases respectively, with 11 bases between them. The CDR3 reads CASSQKAQTGYTF. The CDR3 nucleotides read TGTGCCAGCAGCCAAAAGGCTCAGACTGGCTACACCTTC.

The J gene is TRBJ2-2, the V gene TRBV5-4; TRBD1 matches at 9 bases. The V gene's germline CDR1 is SGHNT and CDR2 YYREEE (reference sequence). V lost 4 bases to trimming and J lost 5 bases; unmatched junction nucleotides: 9. This CDR3 region has 16 residues. The CDR3 DNA reads as TGTGCCAGCAGCAAAACAGGGGGCTATTTGACCGGGGAGCTGTTTTTT. It yields the protein CASSKTGGYLTGELFF.